Below are 10 T cell receptor beta chains sequenced from a single sample in a study of blood T cell repertoires in COVID-19. Measured with immunoSEQ multiplex PCR; TCRdb has only the in-frame clones, and not every one. The repertoire holds about 210,000 clones, with around 90% as singletons. Sequencing was carried out using peripheral blood. These receptor sequences come from a young man with acute or convalescent COVID-19.

The chain joins TRBV30 to TRBJ2-5; TRBD2 is a possible D gene (6 bases). V dropped 0 bases and J dropped 2 bases, with 10 bases sitting between them. The germline V gene has CDR1 GTSNPN and CDR2 SVGIG (reference sequence). CDR3 length equals 14 residues. The CDR3 DNA reads as TGTGCCTGGAGTGTCTCGGGACTGCAAGAGACCCAGTACTTC. It is translated as CAWSVSGLQETQYF.

The J gene is TRBJ1-1, the V gene TRBV9; TRBD1 is a possible D gene (6 bases). The germline CDR1 and CDR2 sequences are SGDLS and YYNGEE. This CDR3 has 15 amino acids. The V gene lost 5 bases and the J gene lost 1 base, with 15 bases spanning the gap. The CDR3 region has the DNA TGTGCCAGCAGTCCCAGCGGGGGGGCGAACACTGAAGCTTTCTTT. It codes for CASSPSGGANTEAFF.

This sequence joins TRBV6-6 and TRBJ2-3, with D maybe TRBD1 (6 bases). The germline V and J ends were trimmed by 1 base and 0 bases, with 11 bases remaining between them. The CDR3 has 16 residues. Germline lookup yields CDR1 MNHNY and CDR2 SVGAGI (reference sequence). The CDR3: CASSYFGTTSTDTQYF. The DNA of the CDR3 is TGTGCCAGCAGTTACTTCGGGACAACTAGCACAGATACGCAGTATTTT.

The V and J genes are TRBV19 and TRBJ2-7; no definite D call. V gave up 3 bases and J gave up 2 bases, with 14 bases separating them. The CDR3 length is 15 residues. Germline values: CDR1 LNHDA, CDR2 SQIVND (reference sequence). The CDR3 bases are TGTGCCAGTAGTATTAACGCCGGCGGTGCCTACGAGCAGTACTTC. Translated: CASSINAGGAYEQYF.

V usage is TRBV6-6 and J usage is TRBJ2-2, with TRBD2 identical over 7 bases. Germline V gene sequence: CDR1 MNHNY, CDR2 SVGAGI (reference sequence). CDR3 length equals 13 residues. The V gene end was trimmed by 8 bases and the J gene end by 6 bases; junction bases not matched to a gene: 6. CDR3 sequence (DNA): TGTGCCAGCTTCCGGGAGGTAGCCGGGGAGCTGTTTTTT. Protein product: CASFREVAGELFF.

This chain uses TRBV10-2 with TRBJ1-3, with TRBD1 matching 8 bases. The CDR3 spans 17 residues. V shed 7 bases and J 4 bases; nucleotides not matched to a gene: 15. In germline, CDR1 is WSHSY, CDR2 SAAADI. This chain's CDR3 is CASTGTGNLGPGNTIYF. DNA of the CDR3: TGCGCCAGCACCGGGACAGGCAACTTGGGCCCGGGAAACACCATATATTTT.

The chain joins TRBV6-6 to TRBJ2-2; unclear D gene. V lost 8 bases and J 0 bases, leaving 10 bases between the germline ends. The V gene's germline CDR1 is MNHNY and CDR2 SVGAGI (reference sequence). The CDR3 spans 14 residues. CDR3 nucleotides: TGTGCCAGCCAGGCTCCCTCGAACACCGGGGAGCTGTTTTTT. It specifies CASQAPSNTGELFF.

J is TRBJ2-3 and V is TRBV7-2; D unclear. Trimming left V 1 base short and J 4 bases short, with 9 bases between. The CDR3 totals 14 residues. Germline V gene data show CDR1 as SGHTA and CDR2 as FQGNSA. CDR3 DNA sequence: TGTGCCAGCAGCTTAGGTCTCCGGGCAGATACGCAGTATTTT. Protein product: CASSLGLRADTQYF.

This clone was counted a few times. The CDR3 loop reads CASSLVAGGDEQFF. CDR3 coding DNA: TGCGCCAGCAGCTTGGTGGCAGGGGGCGATGAGCAGTTCTTC. V and J are TRBV5-1 and TRBJ2-1; TRBD1 matches 8 bases. Germline CDR1 reads SGHRS; CDR2 reads YFSETQ. V lost 0 bases, J lost 8 bases, and 4 bases stayed unmatched. This CDR3 has 14 residues.

The chain recombines TRBV11-2 with TRBJ1-2; D may be TRBD1 (5 bases). The CDR3 length is 15 residues. Germline V gene data show CDR1 as SGHAT and CDR2 as FQNNGV. V shed 4 bases and J shed 2 bases, with 14 bases lying between them. CDR3 residues: CASSSRDGGNYGYTF. The CDR3 DNA reads as TGTGCCAGCAGCTCCCGGGACGGAGGGAACTATGGCTACACCTTC.